This entry lists 13 T cell receptor beta chains sequenced from one sample in a study of blood T cell repertoires in COVID-19. Assay used: immunoSEQ multiplex PCR; TCRdb lists only in-frame clones, some missing. The data show 59,000 or so clones, 82% seen once. Sequencing used peripheral blood. Receptor source: a human donor in a cohort sampled during active COVID-19.

To note about this clone: Other nucleotide sequences in the sample specify the same CDR3. The V call is TRBV4-1, the J call TRBJ2-5; tentative D call: TRBD2 (5 bases). CDR3 length: 15 amino acids. Germline lookup yields CDR1 MGHRA and CDR2 YSYEKL. The germline V and J ends were trimmed by 0 bases and 1 base, with 9 bases remaining between them. CDR3 amino acids: CASSQDPSRQETQYF. The CDR3 region has the DNA TGCGCCAGCAGCCAAGATCCTAGCCGCCAAGAGACCCAGTACTTC.

The chain couples TRBV25-1 to TRBJ2-4; TRBD1 matches 11 bases. J gave up 1 base and V 6 bases, and 2 bases lay outside the gene matches. Germline-derived CDR1 and CDR2 are MGHDK and SYGVNS. The CDR3 is made up of 15 amino acids. CDR3 amino acids: CASRGQGAAKNIQYF. CDR3 sequence (DNA): TGTGCCAGCAGAGGACAGGGGGCCGCCAAAAACATTCAGTACTTC. The entire variable domain, with the rest obtained from reference TRBV25-1 and TRBJ2-4, is as follows: EADIYQTPRYLVIGTGKKITLECSQTMGHDKMYWYQQDPGMELHLIHYSYGVNSTEKGDLSSESTVSRIRTEHFPLTLESARPSHTSQYLCASRGQGAAKNIQYFGAGTRLSVL.

The rearrangement links TRBV24-1 to TRBJ2-1, with 13 bases identical to TRBD2. From germline, CDR1 is KGHDR and CDR2 SFDVKD. V dropped 3 bases and J dropped 0; count of bases not matched to a gene: 4. This CDR3 has 18 residues. The CDR3 sequence is CATSDRRLAGGSYNEQFF. The CDR3 DNA reads TGTGCCACCAGTGATCGCAGACTAGCGGGGGGCTCCTACAATGAGCAGTTCTTC.

The chain is built from TRBV5-4 and TRBJ2-5; D not certain. This CDR3 has 15 residues. V was trimmed by 0 bases and J by 1 base, leaving 10 bases between them. Germline loops: CDR1 SGHNT, CDR2 YYREEE (reference sequence). The CDR3 reads CASSLGRGAQETQYF. CDR3 sequence (DNA): TGTGCCAGCAGCTTGGGTAGAGGAGCCCAAGAGACCCAGTACTTC.

In nucleotides, the CDR3 is TGTGCCAGCAGCTTGATGAGACAGAAAACTAATGAAAAACTGTTTTTT. It yields the protein CASSLMRQKTNEKLFF. The rearrangement joins TRBV7-2 to TRBJ1-4; D perhaps matches TRBD1 (5 bases). Trimming removed 3 bases at V and 1 base at J, with 12 bases between. Germline CDR1 and CDR2: SGHTA and FQGNSA. The CDR3 spans 16 residues.

This chain connects TRBV20-1 to TRBJ1-2; tentative D call: TRBD1 (5 bases). The V and J ends lost 3 bases and 7 bases respectively, with 9 bases between them. The germline V gene has CDR1 DFQATT and CDR2 SNEGSKA (reference sequence). This CDR3 has 11 residues. The CDR3 nucleotides read TGCAGTGCTAGGCAGGGTGGTGGCTACACCTTC. Translating it yields CSARQGGGYTF.

The chain is built from TRBV5-6 and TRBJ1-4; D call uncertain. V was shortened by 4 bases and J by 4 bases, with 14 bases between the two germline ends. There are 15 residues in the CDR3. CDR1 is SGHDT, CDR2 YYEEEE, per germline. The CDR3 DNA sequence: TGTGCCAGCAGCCCGGGCACGGGGAGTAATGAAAAACTGTTTTTT. Translation gives CASSPGTGSNEKLFF.

This clone was counted between two and nine times. The CDR3 spells CASSFDRGFSPLHF. The CDR3 DNA is TGTGCCAGTAGTTTTGACAGGGGCTTTTCACCCCTCCACTTT. This rearrangement joins TRBV19 to TRBJ1-6; 8 bases are a match to TRBD1. The J segment lost 9 bases and the V segment lost 5 bases, leaving 6 bases of the junction unmatched. This CDR3 is 14 amino acids long. Germline assignment: CDR1 LNHDA and CDR2 SQIVND (reference sequence).

The chain recombines TRBV12-3 or TRBV12-4 with TRBJ1-2; D is undetermined. Trimming removed 5 bases at V and 4 bases at J, with 8 bases between. The CDR3 is 12 amino acids. This CDR3 reads CASSPYSYGYTF. The CDR3, as DNA: TGTGCCAGCAGTCCTTACAGCTATGGCTACACCTTC.

This chain links TRBV5-6 with TRBJ2-1, with 7 bases that match TRBD1. With V trimmed by 4 bases and J by 8 bases, 6 bases remained unmatched. This CDR3 has 13 amino acids. Germline loops: CDR1 SGHDT, CDR2 YYEEEE. The CDR3 sequence: CASSGNRGDEQFF. CDR3 bases: TGTGCCAGCAGCGGAAACAGGGGAGATGAGCAGTTCTTC.

The rearrangement links TRBV7-6 to TRBJ2-7, with 15 bases matching TRBD2. Germline V gene data show CDR1 as SGHVS and CDR2 as FNYEAQ. The CDR3 extends over 15 amino acids. The ends lost 5 bases at V and 6 bases at J; junction bases unmatched: 5. As DNA, the CDR3 is TGTGCCAGCAGCCCCAGGACTAGCGGGGGGGCCGAGCAGTACTTC. This sequence encodes CASSPRTSGGAEQYF.

This clone was detected only once. The chain is built from TRBV4-1 and TRBJ1-1; D is unresolved. Trimming removed 8 bases from V and 1 base from J, with 11 bases in between. There are 13 residues in the CDR3. Germline loops: CDR1 MGHRA, CDR2 YSYEKL. This CDR3 reads CASAQAENTEAFF. CDR3 in DNA: TGCGCCAGCGCCCAAGCAGAGAACACTGAAGCTTTCTTT.

The chain has TRBV6-6 and TRBJ1-2, with a weak D call TRBD1 (5 bases). The CDR3 runs 15 residues. The V end was cut by 7 bases, the J end by 7 bases, with 22 bases between. Per germline, CDR1 MNHNY and CDR2 SVGAGI (reference sequence). This CDR3 reads CASTPLSEGLGGYTF. CDR3 sequence (DNA): TGTGCCAGCACTCCGCTCTCAGAGGGACTGGGTGGCTACACCTTC.